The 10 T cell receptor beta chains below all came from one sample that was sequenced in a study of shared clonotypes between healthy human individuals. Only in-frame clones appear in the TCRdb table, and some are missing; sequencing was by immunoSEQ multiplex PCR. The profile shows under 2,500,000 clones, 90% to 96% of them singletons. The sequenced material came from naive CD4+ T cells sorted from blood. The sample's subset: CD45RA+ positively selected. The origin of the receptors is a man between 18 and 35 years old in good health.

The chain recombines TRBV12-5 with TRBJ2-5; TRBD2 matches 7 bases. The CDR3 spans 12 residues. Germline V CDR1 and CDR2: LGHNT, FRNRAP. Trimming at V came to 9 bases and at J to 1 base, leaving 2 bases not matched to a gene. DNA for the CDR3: TGTGCTAGGGGAGGGCTCCAAGAGACCCAGTACTTC. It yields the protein CARGGLQETQYF.

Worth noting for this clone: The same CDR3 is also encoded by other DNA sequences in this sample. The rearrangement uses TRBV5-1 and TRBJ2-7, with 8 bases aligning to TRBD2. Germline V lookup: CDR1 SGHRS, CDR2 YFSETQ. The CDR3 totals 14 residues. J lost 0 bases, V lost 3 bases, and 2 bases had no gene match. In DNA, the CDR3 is TGCGCCAGCAGCTCTACTAGCGGCTCCTACGAGCAGTACTTC. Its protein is CASSSTSGSYEQYF. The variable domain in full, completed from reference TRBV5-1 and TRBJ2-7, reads KAGVTQTPRYLIKTRGQQVTLSCSPISGHRSVSWYQQTPGQGLQFLFEYFSETQRNKGNFPGRFSGRQFSNSRSEMNVSTLELGDSALYLCASSSTSGSYEQYFGPGTRLTVT.

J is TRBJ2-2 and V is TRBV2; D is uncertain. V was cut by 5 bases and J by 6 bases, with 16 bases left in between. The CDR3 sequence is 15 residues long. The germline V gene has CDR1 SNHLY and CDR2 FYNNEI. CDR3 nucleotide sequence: TGTGCCAGCAGTACCACGCAGATGGTTCCCGGGGAGCTGTTTTTT. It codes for CASSTTQMVPGELFF. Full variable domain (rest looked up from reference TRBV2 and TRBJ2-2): EPEVTQTPSHQVTQMGQEVILRCVPISNHLYFYWYRQILGQKVEFLVSFYNNEISEKSEIFDDQFSVERPDGSNFTLKIRSTKLEDSAMYFCASSTTQMVPGELFFGEGSRLTVL.

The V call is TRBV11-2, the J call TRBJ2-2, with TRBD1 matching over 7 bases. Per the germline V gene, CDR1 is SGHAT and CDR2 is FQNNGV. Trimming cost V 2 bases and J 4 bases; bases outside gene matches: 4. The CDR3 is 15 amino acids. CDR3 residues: CASSLRAGGTGELFF. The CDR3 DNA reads TGTGCCAGCAGCTTAAGGGCAGGGGGCACCGGGGAGCTGTTTTTT.

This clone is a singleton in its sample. CDR3 bases: TGTGCCAGTAGTCCCTCGGGACTAGTAAGCACAGATACGCAGTATTTT. It is translated as CASSPSGLVSTDTQYF. The V call is TRBV19, the J call TRBJ2-3, with 8 nucleotides matching TRBD2. V lost 5 bases and J lost 0; bases outside the gene matches: 7. The CDR3 spans 16 residues. The germline V gene has CDR1 LNHDA and CDR2 SQIVND (reference sequence).

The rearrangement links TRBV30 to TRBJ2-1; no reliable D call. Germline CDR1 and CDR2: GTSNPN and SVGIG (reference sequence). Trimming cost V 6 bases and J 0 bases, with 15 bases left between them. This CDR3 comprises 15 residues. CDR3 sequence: CACEGLGSSYNEQFF. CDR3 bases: TGTGCCTGTGAAGGGTTGGGTAGCTCCTACAATGAGCAGTTCTTC.

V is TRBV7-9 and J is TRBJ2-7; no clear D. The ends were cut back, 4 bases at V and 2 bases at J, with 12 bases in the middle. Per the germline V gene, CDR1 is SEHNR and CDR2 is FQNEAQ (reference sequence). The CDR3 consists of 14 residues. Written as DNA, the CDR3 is TGTGCCAGCAGCTGGACCGGGCCTCCCTACGAGCAGTACTTC. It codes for CASSWTGPPYEQYF.

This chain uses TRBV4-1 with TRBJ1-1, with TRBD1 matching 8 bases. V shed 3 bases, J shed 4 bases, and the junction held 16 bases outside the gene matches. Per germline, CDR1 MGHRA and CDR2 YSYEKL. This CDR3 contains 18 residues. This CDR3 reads CASSHRGQGYGGSTEAFF. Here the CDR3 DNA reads TGCGCCAGCAGCCACCGAGGACAGGGCTACGGGGGGAGCACTGAAGCTTTCTTT.

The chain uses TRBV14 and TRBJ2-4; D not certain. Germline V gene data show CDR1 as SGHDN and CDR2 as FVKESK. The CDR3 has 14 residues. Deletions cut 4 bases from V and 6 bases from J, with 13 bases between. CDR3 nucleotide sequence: TGTGCCAGCAGCCCTTCCGGACCCTTAAACATTCAGTACTTC. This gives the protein CASSPSGPLNIQYF.

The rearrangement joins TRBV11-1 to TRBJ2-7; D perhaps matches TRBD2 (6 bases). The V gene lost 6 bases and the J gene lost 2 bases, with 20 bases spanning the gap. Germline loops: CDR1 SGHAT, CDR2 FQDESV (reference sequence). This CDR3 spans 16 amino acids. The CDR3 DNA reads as TGTGCCAGCAGTTCTAGAGGAGGCGGGGTAGCCTACGAGCAGTACTTC. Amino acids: CASSSRGGGVAYEQYF.